The present TCR beta chain was sequenced within a study of CD8 T cells in Susac syndrome. Reverse transcription of 0.5 to 1 ug RNA was performed with random hexamers. TCRdb itself ran the immunoSEQ multiplex PCR reads through MiXCR, one entry per CDR3 protein. The sample consists of about 250,000 distinct CDR3 sequences, around 95% of them appearing once. The germline CDR1 and CDR2 sequences are SGHRS and YFSETQ. Trimming cost V 0 bases and J 6 bases, with 13 bases left between them. The CDR3 loop spans 15 amino acids. It was treatment-naive patients with stable or active relapsing-remitting disease who made up the multiple sclerosis controls. FACS enriched CD8+ TEMRA cells, while bulk CD8+ and CD4+ were negatively isolated.

Sequencing was done on a sample of CD4+ T cells from PBMCs. This TCR was recovered from a human donor with multiple sclerosis. The chain uses TRBV5-1 and TRBJ2-1; possible D gene TRBD2, 6 bases. The CDR3 is CASSLVGSPRNEQFF. As DNA, the CDR3 is TGCGCCAGCAGCTTGGTCGGGAGCCCACGCAATGAGCAGTTCTTC.